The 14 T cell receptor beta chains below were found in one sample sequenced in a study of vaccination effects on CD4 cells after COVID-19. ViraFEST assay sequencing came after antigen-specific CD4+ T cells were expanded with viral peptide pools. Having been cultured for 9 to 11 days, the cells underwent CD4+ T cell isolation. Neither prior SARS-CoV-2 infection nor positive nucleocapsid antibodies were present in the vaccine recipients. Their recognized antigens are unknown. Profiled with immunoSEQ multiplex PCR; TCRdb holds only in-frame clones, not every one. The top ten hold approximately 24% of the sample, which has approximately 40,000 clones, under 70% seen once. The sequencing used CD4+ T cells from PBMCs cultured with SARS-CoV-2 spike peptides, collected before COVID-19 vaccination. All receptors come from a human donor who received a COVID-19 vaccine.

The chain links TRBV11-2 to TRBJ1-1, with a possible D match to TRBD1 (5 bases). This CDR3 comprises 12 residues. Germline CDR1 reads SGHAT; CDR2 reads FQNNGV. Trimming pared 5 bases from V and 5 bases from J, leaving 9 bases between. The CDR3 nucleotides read TGTGCCAGCAGCCGACAGCTTACTGAAGCTTTCTTT. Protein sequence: CASSRQLTEAFF.

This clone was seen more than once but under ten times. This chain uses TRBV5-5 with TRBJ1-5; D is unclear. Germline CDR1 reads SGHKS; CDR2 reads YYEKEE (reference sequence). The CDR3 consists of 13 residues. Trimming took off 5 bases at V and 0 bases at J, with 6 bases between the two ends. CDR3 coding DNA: TGTGCCAGCAGTTGGACTAGCAATCAGCCCCAGCATTTT. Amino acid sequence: CASSWTSNQPQHF.

This chain's CDR3 is CASSSGTASYEQYF. The CDR3 DNA follows: TGTGCCAGCAGCTCCGGGACAGCCTCCTACGAGCAGTACTTC. This chain joins TRBV5-6 and TRBJ2-7; TRBD1 matches 7 bases. Trimming took 3 bases from V and 0 from J; bases not matched to a gene: 3. CDR3 length: 14 residues. Germline V gene lookup returns CDR1 SGHDT and CDR2 YYEEEE.

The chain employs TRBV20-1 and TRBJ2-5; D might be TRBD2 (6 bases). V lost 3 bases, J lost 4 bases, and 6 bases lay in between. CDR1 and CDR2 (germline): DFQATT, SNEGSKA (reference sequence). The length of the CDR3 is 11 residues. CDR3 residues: CSASGGETQYF. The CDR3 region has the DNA TGCAGTGCTAGCGGGGGAGAGACCCAGTACTTC.

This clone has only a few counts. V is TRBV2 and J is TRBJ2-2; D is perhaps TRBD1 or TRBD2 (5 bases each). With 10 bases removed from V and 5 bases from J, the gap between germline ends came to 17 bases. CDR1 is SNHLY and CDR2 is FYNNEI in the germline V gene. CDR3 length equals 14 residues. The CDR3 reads CANRFGDRTGELFF. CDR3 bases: TGTGCCAACCGTTTCGGGGACCGAACCGGGGAGCTGTTTTTT.

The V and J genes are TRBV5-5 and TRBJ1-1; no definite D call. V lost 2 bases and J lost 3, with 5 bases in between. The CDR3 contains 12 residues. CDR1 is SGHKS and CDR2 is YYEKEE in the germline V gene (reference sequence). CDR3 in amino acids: CASSLGYTEAFF. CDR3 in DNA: TGTGCCAGCAGCTTAGGTTACACTGAAGCTTTCTTT.

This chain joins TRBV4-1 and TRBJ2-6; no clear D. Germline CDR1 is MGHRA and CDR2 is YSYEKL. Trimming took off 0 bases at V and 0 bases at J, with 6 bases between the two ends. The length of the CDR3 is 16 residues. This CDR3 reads CASSQDASSGANVLTF. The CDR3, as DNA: TGCGCCAGCAGCCAAGACGCAAGCTCTGGGGCCAACGTCCTGACTTTC.

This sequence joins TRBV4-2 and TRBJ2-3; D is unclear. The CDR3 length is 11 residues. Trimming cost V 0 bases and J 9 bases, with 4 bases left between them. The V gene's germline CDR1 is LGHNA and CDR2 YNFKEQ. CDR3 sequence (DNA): TGTGCCAGCAGCCAAGAGGACACGCAGTATTTT. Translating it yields CASSQEDTQYF.

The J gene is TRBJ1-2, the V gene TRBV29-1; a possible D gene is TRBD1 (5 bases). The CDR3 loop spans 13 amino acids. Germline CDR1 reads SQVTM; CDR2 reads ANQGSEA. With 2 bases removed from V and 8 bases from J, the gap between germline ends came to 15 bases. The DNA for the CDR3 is TGCAGCGTTGAACAGGGAAAAAGCACGGGCTACACCTTC. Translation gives CSVEQGKSTGYTF.

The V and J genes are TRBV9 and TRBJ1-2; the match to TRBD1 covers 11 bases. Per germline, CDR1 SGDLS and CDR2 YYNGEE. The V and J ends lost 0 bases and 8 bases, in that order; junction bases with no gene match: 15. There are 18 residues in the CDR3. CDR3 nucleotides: TGTGCCAGCAGCGTAGAGCCGCGGACAGGGGGCGCCGGAGGGGGCTACACCTTC. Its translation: CASSVEPRTGGAGGGYTF.

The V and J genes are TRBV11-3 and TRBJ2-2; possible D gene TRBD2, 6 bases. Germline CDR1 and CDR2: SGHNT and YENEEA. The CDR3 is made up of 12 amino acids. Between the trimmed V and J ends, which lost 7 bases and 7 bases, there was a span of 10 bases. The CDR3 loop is CASTVGGGELFF. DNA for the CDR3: TGTGCCAGCACCGTGGGGGGCGGGGAGCTGTTTTTT. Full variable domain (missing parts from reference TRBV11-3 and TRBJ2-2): EAGVVQSPRYKIIEKKQPVAFWCNPISGHNTLYWYLQNLGQGPELLIRYENEEAVDDSQLPKDRFSAERLKGVDSTLKIQPAELGDSAVYLCASTVGGGELFFGEGSRLTVL.

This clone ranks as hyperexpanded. This chain's CDR3 is CASSQEGTSGAYEQYF. CDR3 sequence (DNA): TGTGCCAGCAGCCAAGAGGGGACTAGCGGGGCCTACGAGCAGTACTTC. The chain links TRBV3-1 (or the pseudogene TRBV3-2) to TRBJ2-7, with 13 bases identical to TRBD2. Germline lookup yields CDR1 LGHDT and CDR2 YNNKEL (reference sequence). The V segment lost 0 bases and the J segment 2 bases; nucleotides outside the gene matches: 1. This CDR3 is built from 16 residues.

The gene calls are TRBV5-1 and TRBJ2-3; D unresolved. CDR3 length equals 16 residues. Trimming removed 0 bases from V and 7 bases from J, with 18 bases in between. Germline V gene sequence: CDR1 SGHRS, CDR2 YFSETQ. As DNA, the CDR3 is TGCGCCAGCAGCTTGGAGGCGACAACTGCATCCAATACGCAGTATTTT. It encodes CASSLEATTASNTQYF.

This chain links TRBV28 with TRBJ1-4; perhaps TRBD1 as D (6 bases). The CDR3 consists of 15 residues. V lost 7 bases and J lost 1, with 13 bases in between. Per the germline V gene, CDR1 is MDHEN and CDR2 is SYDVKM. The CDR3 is CASKTGTRTNEKLFF. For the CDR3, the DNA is TGTGCCAGCAAGACAGGTACAAGAACTAATGAAAAACTGTTTTTT.